Each of the 11 T cell receptor beta chains below was sequenced from the same sample in a study of shared T cell receptors in the human thymus. The protocol was immunoSEQ multiplex PCR, while the TCRdb copy is restricted to in-frame clones and leaves out a portion. The top ten hold 0.0095% to 0.013% of the sample, which has approximately 760,000 clones, approximately 83% seen once. The same specimen was also included in a second study, on human thymus T cells.

Sequencing was done on a sample of thymocytes. These receptors came from a girl less than two years old with a congenital heart defect.

The gene calls are TRBV4-1 and TRBJ1-2, with D uncertain. Per the germline V gene, CDR1 is MGHRA and CDR2 is YSYEKL. Trimming stripped 5 bases from V and 4 bases from J, with 11 bases between. CDR3 length: 13 residues. This CDR3 reads CASSNWYTYGYTF. The CDR3, as DNA: TGCGCCAGCAGCAACTGGTATACCTATGGCTACACCTTC.

The chain couples TRBV29-1 to TRBJ1-1, with D perhaps TRBD1 (5 bases). The CDR3 is 14 residues long. The ends were cut back, 3 bases at V and 5 bases at J, with 16 bases in the middle. Germline V gene data show CDR1 as SQVTM and CDR2 as ANQGSEA. CDR3 nucleotide sequence: TGCAGCGTTGATCCTGTGGGGGGGGGTACTGAAGCTTTCTTT. It yields the protein CSVDPVGGGTEAFF. Drawing the rest from reference TRBV29-1 and TRBJ1-1, the complete variable domain is SAVISQKPSRDICQRGTSLTIQCQVDSQVTMMFWYRQQPGQSLTLIATANQGSEATYESGFVIDKFPISRPNLTFSTLTVSNMSPEDSSIYLCSVDPVGGGTEAFFGQGTRLTVV.

In the case of this clone: A junction boundary mismatches the germline segment, possibly from a read error. The chain combines TRBV7-7 with TRBJ2-5; no firm D call. This CDR3 region has 18 residues. Per germline, CDR1 SSHAT and CDR2 FNYEAQ (reference sequence). The CDR3 sequence is CASSKIRHTSNNQETQYF. The DNA for the CDR3 is TGTGCTAGCAGCAAGATCCGCCATACTTCGAATAATCAAGAGACCCAGTACTTC.

The chain employs TRBV18 and TRBJ1-3; no clear D gene. CDR1 KGHSH and CDR2 LQKENI come from the germline V gene. V was trimmed by 5 bases and J by 3 bases, leaving 8 bases between them. This CDR3 is 13 amino acids long. The CDR3 sequence is CASSSIFGNTIYF. The DNA for the CDR3 is TGTGCCAGCTCATCTATTTTTGGAAACACCATATATTTT.

The chain has TRBV5-1 and TRBJ2-3; 8 nucleotides match TRBD2. The CDR3 totals 14 residues. V shed 4 bases and J 3 bases; nucleotides not matched to a gene: 4. Per the germline V gene, CDR1 is SGHRS and CDR2 is YFSETQ. The CDR3 protein is CASSRGGPTDTQYF. CDR3 DNA sequence: TGCGCCAGCAGCCGGGGGGGCCCTACAGATACGCAGTATTTT.

The chain combines TRBV5-1 with TRBJ1-2; weak D call: TRBD1 (5 bases). CDR1 and CDR2 from the germline V gene are SGHRS and YFSETQ. CDR3 length equals 15 residues. With 0 bases removed from V and 3 bases from J, the gap between germline ends came to 12 bases. The CDR3 region is CASSLGSGGHYGYTF. The CDR3, as DNA: TGCGCCAGCAGCTTGGGATCGGGGGGTCACTATGGCTACACCTTC. The full variable domain, rest sourced from reference TRBV5-1 and TRBJ1-2, is KAGVTQTPRYLIKTRGQQVTLSCSPISGHRSVSWYQQTPGQGLQFLFEYFSETQRNKGNFPGRFSGRQFSNSRSEMNVSTLELGDSALYLCASSLGSGGHYGYTFGSGTRLTVV.

This clone was picked up a small number of times. The J gene is TRBJ1-6, the V gene TRBV28, with D unresolved. Germline assignment: CDR1 MDHEN and CDR2 SYDVKM. Trimming took 3 bases from V and 11 from J, leaving 8 bases between them. The CDR3 extends over 12 amino acids. Written as DNA, the CDR3 is TGTGCCAGCAGTTTTCCGGGAGCACCCCTCCACTTT. This gives the protein CASSFPGAPLHF.

This chain connects TRBV18 to TRBJ2-3; TRBD2 might be the D (6 bases). The length of the CDR3 is 15 residues. Germline CDR1 KGHSH, CDR2 LQKENI. V lost 3 bases to trimming and J lost 6 bases, with 16 bases between them. For the CDR3, the DNA is TGTGCCAGCTCACCTGGTTTGCGGGGCTGGGATACGCAGTATTTT. This encodes CASSPGLRGWDTQYF.

This clone was counted only a few times. The chain is built from TRBV27 and TRBJ1-4; 10 bases align to TRBD1. The CDR3 is made up of 16 amino acids. V gave up 3 bases and J gave up 7 bases; unmatched junction bases: 8. Germline V gives CDR1 MNHEY, CDR2 SMNVEV (reference sequence). This CDR3 reads CASSFSAGQGTEKLFF. CDR3 bases: TGTGCCAGCAGTTTCTCGGCGGGACAGGGGACTGAAAAACTGTTTTTT.

V is TRBV6-5 and J is TRBJ1-1, with D possibly being TRBD1 (5 bases). The CDR3 is made up of 16 amino acids. Germline V gene sequence: CDR1 MNHEY, CDR2 SVGAGI. V lost 2 bases and J lost 3, with 16 bases in between. This CDR3 reads CASSYDPGLGDTEAFF. The CDR3 nucleotides read TGTGCCAGCAGTTACGACCCAGGTTTAGGGGACACTGAAGCTTTCTTT.

Only a few counts were recorded for this clone. The chain employs TRBV28 and TRBJ1-4; 8 bases map to TRBD1. J lost 10 bases, V lost 5 bases, and 9 bases had no gene match. CDR1 and CDR2 from the germline V gene are MDHEN and SYDVKM. CDR3 size: 14 residues. DNA for the CDR3: TGTGCCAGCAGTCAACAGGGGGAACGAGGAAAACTGTTTTTT. Translation: CASSQQGERGKLFF.